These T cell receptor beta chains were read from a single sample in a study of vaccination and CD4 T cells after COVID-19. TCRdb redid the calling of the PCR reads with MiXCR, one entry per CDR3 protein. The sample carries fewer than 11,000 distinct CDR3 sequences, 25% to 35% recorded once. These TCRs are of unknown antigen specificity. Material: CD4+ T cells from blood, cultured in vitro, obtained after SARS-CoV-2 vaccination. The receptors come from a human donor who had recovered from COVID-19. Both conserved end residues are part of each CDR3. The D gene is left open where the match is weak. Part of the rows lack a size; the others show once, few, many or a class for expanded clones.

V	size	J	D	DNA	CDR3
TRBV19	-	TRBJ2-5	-	TGTGCCAGTAGTACAGGAGGGACCCAGTACTTC	CASSTGGTQYF
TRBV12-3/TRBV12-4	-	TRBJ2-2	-	TGTGCCAGCAGTCCCCAGGAAGCCGGGGAGCTGTTTTTT	CASSPQEAGELFF
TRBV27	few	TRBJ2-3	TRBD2	TGTGCCAGCAGCAAACCGGGACTAGCATTAGATACGCAGTATTTT	CASSKPGLALDTQYF
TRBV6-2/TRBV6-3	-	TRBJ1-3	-	TGTGCCAGCAGTTACAGCGGGCTCTCTGGAAACACCATATATTTT	CASSYSGLSGNTIYF
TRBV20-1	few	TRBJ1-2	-	TGCAGTGCTAGGGCTAAGGGTCTAAGCGGCTACACCTTC	CSARAKGLSGYTF
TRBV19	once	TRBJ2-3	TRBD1	TGTGCCAGTAAGAAGCTGAAAGGGACAGGGGCGGATACGCAGTATTTT	CASKKLKGTGADTQYF
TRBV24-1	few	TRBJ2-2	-	TGTGCCACCAGTGATTTGGGTGCATACACCGGGGAGCTGTTTTTT	CATSDLGAYTGELFF
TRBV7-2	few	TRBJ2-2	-	TGTGCCAGCAGCTTGGCCGGGACAGGGGAGCTGTTTTTT	CASSLAGTGELFF
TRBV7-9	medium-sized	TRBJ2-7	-	TGTGCCAGCAGCTTAACGGGGGTTAACGAGCAGTACTTC	CASSLTGVNEQYF
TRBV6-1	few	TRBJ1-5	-	TGTGCCAGCAAGGGAAGCAATCAGCCCCAGCATTTT	CASKGSNQPQHF
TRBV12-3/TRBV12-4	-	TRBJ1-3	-	TGTGCCAGCAGAGGAACGGGGGGCTTTGGCAACACCATATATTTT	CASRGTGGFGNTIYF
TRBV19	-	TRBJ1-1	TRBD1	TGTGCCAGTAGTCCTACAGGGGGCCCTGAAGCTTTCTTT	CASSPTGGPEAFF
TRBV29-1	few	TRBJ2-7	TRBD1	TGCAGCGTTGGCACGCCACTTCGTCCCGGACAGGGTAGCTCCTACGAGCAGTACTTC	CSVGTPLRPGQGSSYEQYF
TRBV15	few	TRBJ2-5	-	TGTGCCACCAGCAGGTGGGACCTACGCGAAGGGCCCCAGTACTTC	CATSRWDLREGPQYF
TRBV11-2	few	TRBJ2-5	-	TGTGCCAGCAGCCCCCACGAGACCCAGTACTTC	CASSPHETQYF
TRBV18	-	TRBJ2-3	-	TGTGCCAGCTCACCACCTGGGTGGGAGGGCACAGATACGCAGTATTTT	CASSPPGWEGTDTQYF
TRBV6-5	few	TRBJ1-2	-	TGTGCCAGCAGTTCCGCGGAGGGCAGGGCCGTGGGCTACACCTTC	CASSSAEGRAVGYTF
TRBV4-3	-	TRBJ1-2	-	TGCGCCAGCAGCCACGCAGACAACTATGGCTACACCTTC	CASSHADNYGYTF
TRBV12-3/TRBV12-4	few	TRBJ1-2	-	TGTGCCAGCAGTTCCCCGAGCAGGGGCTACACCTTC	CASSSPSRGYTF
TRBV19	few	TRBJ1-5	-	TGTGCCAGTAGTATCGGGCGGGGAAATAGCAATCAGCCCCAGCATTTT	CASSIGRGNSNQPQHF
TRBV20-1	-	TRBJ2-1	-	TGCAGTGCTAGACAGGGAGCTTACTACAATGAGCAGTTCTTC	CSARQGAYYNEQFF
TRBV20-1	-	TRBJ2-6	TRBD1	TGCAGTGCTAGGGGACAGGGGGCTCTCCACCACTCTGGGGCCAACGTCCTGACTTTC	CSARGQGALHHSGANVLTF
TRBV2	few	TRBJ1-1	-	TGTGCCAGCACCCTAGTGAGGGCGAACACTGAAGCTTTCTTT	CASTLVRANTEAFF
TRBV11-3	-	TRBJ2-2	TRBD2	TGTGCCAGCAGCTGGGGACTAGTCGGCGCCGGGGAGCTGTTTTTT	CASSWGLVGAGELFF
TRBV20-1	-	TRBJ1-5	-	TGCAGTGGCAGGGACTCGACTAGCAATCAGCCCCAGCATTTT	CSGRDSTSNQPQHF
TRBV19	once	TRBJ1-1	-	TGTGCCAGTAGCGGCCCCGGGACACCCGAAGCTTTCTTT	CASSGPGTPEAFF
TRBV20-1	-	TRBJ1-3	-	TGCAGTGCTAGTTCCAGGAACTCTGGAAACACCATATATTTT	CSASSRNSGNTIYF
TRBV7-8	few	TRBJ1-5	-	TGTGCCAGCAGCTTAGTGTCCATTAGCAATCAGCCCCAGCATTTT	CASSLVSISNQPQHF
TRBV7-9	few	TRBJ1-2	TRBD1	TGTGCCAGCAGGGGAAGACAGGGGAACTATGGCTACACCTTC	CASRGRQGNYGYTF
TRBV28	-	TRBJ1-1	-	TGTGCCAGCAGTTTAAGGTCTGGGGGCAACACTGAAGCTTTCTTT	CASSLRSGGNTEAFF
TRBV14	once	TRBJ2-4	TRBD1	TGTGCCAGCAGCACCCCTGATAGGGGGCAAGCCAAAAACATTCAGTACTTC	CASSTPDRGQAKNIQYF